Below, one T cell receptor beta chain is given with its context. What it binds is unknown. Germline V lookup: CDR1 SGHNT, CDR2 YENEEA. Between the trimmed V and J ends, which lost 0 bases and 5 bases, there was a span of 8 bases. This CDR3 is 13 amino acids long. At the survey level, the v3.0 immunoSEQ assay was run. Per-sample TRB depth target: about 40,000-55,000 T-cell genomes. Profiling relied on immunoSEQ multiplex PCR, and the TCRdb table lists in-frame clones only, not all of them. Here the sample spans 25,000 to 30,000 clones, 80% to 85% being singletons. This specimen belongs to a study of long-term antiretroviral therapy in people with HIV. Findings and limits, study-wide: It was observed that HIV repertoires exhibited narrower CDR3 length ranges than controls.

The source material was unsorted PBMCs, sampled 0.4 years after starting antiretroviral therapy. The TCR sequence derives from a man aged 18 to 30 with HIV. The chain carries TRBV11-3 and TRBJ2-7; D call uncertain. The CDR3 loop is CASSLESLDEQYF. The CDR3 nucleotides are TGTGCCAGCAGCTTAGAGTCTTTGGACGAGCAGTACTTC. Variable domain in full (rest from reference TRBV11-3 and TRBJ2-7): EAGVVQSPRYKIIEKKQPVAFWCNPISGHNTLYWYLQNLGQGPELLIRYENEEAVDDSQLPKDRFSAERLKGVDSTLKIQPAELGDSAVYLCASSLESLDEQYFGPGTRLTVT.